This paragraph reports one T cell receptor beta chain. Here immunoSEQ multiplex PCR was the method, and the copy in TCRdb shows in-frame clones only, minus some. Here the sample spans roughly 260,000 clones, 88% being singletons. This sample was included in a study of blood T cell repertoires in COVID-19. This CDR3 region has 17 residues. V was shortened by 4 bases and J by 0 bases, with 16 bases between the two germline ends. Germline loops: CDR1 ENHRY, CDR2 SYGVKD. The receptor was isolated from a man aged 55 to 69 who had recovered from COVID-19. Sequenced sample: peripheral blood. This chain joins TRBV10-3 and TRBJ2-1; D not certain. CDR3 in DNA: TGTGCCATCAGTGCACTCTGGGCGTCAGGCTCCTACAATGAGCAGTTCTTC. It encodes CAISALWASGSYNEQFF.